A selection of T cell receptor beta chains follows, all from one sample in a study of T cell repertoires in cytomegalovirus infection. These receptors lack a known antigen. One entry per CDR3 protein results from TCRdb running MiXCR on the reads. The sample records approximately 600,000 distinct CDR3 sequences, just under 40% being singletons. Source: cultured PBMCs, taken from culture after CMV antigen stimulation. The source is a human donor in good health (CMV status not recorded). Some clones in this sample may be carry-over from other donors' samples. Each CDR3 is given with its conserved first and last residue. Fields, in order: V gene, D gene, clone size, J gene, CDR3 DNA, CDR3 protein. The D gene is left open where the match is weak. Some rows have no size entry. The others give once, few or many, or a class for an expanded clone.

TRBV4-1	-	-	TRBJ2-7	TGCGCCAGCAGCCAAGATATGGCCGTAAGCTCCTACGAGCAGTACTTC	CASSQDMAVSSYEQYF
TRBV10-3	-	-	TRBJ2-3	TGTGCCATCTTGGGGGGACCTAATACGCAGTATTTT	CAILGGPNTQYF
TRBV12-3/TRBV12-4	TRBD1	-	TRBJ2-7	TGTGCCAGCAGTCCCCTGGGACAGAGGGAGCAGTACTTC	CASSPLGQREQYF
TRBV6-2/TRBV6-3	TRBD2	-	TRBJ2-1	TGTGCCAGCAGTCTCAGGGGCCTAGCGGGAAGTGAGCAGTTCTTC	CASSLRGLAGSEQFF
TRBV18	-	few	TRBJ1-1	TGTGCCAGCTCACCCCGGGGGGGCCTGCTTGTCACTGAAGCTTTCTTT	CASSPRGGLLVTEAFF
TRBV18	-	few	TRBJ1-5	TGTGCCAGCTCACCGTCGGGGTATAGCAATCAGCCCCAGCATTTT	CASSPSGYSNQPQHF
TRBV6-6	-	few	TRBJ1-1	TGTGCCAGCAGTTACGGGAGGGAGGATCGTCCTGAAGCTTTCTTT	CASSYGREDRPEAFF
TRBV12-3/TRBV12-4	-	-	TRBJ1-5	TGTGCCAGCACCAAGGAGGGTCAGCCCCAGCATTTT	CASTKEGQPQHF
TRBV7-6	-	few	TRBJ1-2	TGTGCCAGCAGCTTAGAGGGTCGGATCTATGGCTACACCTTC	CASSLEGRIYGYTF
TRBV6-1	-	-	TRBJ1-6	TGTGCCAGCAGGGACGGCCAGAGCTCCTATAATTCACCCCTCCACTTT	CASRDGQSSYNSPLHF
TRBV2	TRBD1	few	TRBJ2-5	TGTGCCAGCAGTGGGGACAGTAAAGAGACCCAGTACTTC	CASSGDSKETQYF
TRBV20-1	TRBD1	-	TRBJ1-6	TGCAGTGCTAAAGCGACAGGGGTTGTCTCCTATAATTCACCCCTCCACTTT	CSAKATGVVSYNSPLHF
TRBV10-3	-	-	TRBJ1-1	TGTGCCATCAGTGAGTCCGGCGACACTGAAGCTTTCTTT	CAISESGDTEAFF
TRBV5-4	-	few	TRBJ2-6	TGTGCCAGCAGCCCAAACCTAGCTGGGGCCAACGTCCTGACTTTC	CASSPNLAGANVLTF
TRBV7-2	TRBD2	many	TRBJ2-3	TGTGCCAGCAGCTCCCTCGTGATAGCGGGCGGGAGGGAAGATACGCAGTATTTT	CASSSLVIAGGREDTQYF
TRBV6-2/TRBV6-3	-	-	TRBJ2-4	TGTGCCAGCAGTTACTCGATGGGCAGGTATCAGTACTTC	CASSYSMGRYQYF
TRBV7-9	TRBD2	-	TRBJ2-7	TGTGCCAGCAGCTTAGGCTTAAAGGGGAGGGGCGAGCAGTACTTC	CASSLGLKGRGEQYF
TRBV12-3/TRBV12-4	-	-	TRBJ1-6	TGTGCCAGCAGTTTCGGTCTGGGATTCGATAATTCACCCCTCCACTTT	CASSFGLGFDNSPLHF
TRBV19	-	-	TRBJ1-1	TGTGCCAGTAACACCGGGACCCTAGCTTTCTTT	CASNTGTLAFF
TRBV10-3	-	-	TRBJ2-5	TGTGCCATCAGTACGGGAGAAGAGACCCAGTACTTC	CAISTGEETQYF
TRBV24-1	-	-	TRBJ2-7	TGTGCCACCAGTGATTTAAGCCGACTTGACTCCTACGAGCAGTACTTC	CATSDLSRLDSYEQYF
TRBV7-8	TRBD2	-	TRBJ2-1	TGTGCCAGCAGTACAAGCGGGAGGTACAATGAGCAGTTCTTC	CASSTSGRYNEQFF